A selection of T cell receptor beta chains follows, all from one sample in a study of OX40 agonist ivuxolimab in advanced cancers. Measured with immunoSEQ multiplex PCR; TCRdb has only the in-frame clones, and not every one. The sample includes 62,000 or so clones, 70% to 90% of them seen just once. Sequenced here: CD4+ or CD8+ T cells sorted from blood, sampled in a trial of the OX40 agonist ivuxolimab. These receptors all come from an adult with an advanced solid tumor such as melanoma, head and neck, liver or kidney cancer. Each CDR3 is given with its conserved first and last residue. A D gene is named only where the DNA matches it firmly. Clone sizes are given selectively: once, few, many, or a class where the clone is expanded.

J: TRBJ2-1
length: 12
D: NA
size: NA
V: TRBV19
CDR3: CASRATNNEQFF
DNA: TGTGCCAGTAGGGCTACTAACAATGAGCAGTTCTTC

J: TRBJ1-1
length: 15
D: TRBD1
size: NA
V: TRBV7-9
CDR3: CASSLVQGASPTAFF
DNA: TGTGCCAGCAGCTTGGTACAGGGGGCGAGCCCGACGGCTTTCTTT

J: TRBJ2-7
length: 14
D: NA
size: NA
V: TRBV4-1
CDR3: CASSQAGSPYEQYF
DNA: TGCGCCAGCAGCCAAGCTGGGTCTCCCTACGAGCAGTACTTC

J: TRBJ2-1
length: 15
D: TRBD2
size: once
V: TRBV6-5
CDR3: CASSELAGVYNEQFF
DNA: TGTGCCAGCAGCGAACTAGCGGGGGTCTACAATGAGCAGTTCTTC

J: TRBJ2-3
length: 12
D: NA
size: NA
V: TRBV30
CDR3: CAWNVNADTQYF
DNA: TGTGCCTGGAACGTCAACGCAGATACGCAGTATTTT

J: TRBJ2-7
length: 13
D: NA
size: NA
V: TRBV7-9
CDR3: CASSSPAGVEQYF
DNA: TGTGCCAGCAGCTCCCCGGCTGGGGTCGAGCAGTACTTC

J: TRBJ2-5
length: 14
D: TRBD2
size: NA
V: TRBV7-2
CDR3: CASSSPLGLEAQYF
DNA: TGTGCCAGCAGCTCCCCCTTGGGACTAGAGGCCCAGTACTTC

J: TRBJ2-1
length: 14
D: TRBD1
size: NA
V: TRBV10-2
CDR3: CASSDMTGYNEQFF
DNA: TGCGCCAGCAGTGATATGACAGGGTATAATGAGCAGTTCTTC

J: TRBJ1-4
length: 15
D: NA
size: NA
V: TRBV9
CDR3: CASSVGIATNEKLFF
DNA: TGTGCCAGCAGCGTAGGTATCGCAACTAATGAAAAACTGTTTTTT

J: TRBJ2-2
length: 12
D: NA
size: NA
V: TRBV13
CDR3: CASSLGGGELFF
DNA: TGTGCCAGCAGCCTTGGCGGTGGGGAGCTGTTTTTT

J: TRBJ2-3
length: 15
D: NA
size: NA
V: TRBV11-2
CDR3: CASSLGAGDADTQYF
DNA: TGTGCCAGCAGTTTGGGTGCAGGGGATGCAGATACGCAGTATTTT

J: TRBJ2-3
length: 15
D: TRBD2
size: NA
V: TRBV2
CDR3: CASSQRERIGDTQYF
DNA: TGTGCCAGCAGTCAGCGGGAGCGGATAGGTGATACGCAGTATTTT

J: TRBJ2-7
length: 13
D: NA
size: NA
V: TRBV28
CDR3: CASSATGIYEQYF
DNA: TGTGCCAGCAGTGCAACAGGGATCTACGAGCAGTACTTC